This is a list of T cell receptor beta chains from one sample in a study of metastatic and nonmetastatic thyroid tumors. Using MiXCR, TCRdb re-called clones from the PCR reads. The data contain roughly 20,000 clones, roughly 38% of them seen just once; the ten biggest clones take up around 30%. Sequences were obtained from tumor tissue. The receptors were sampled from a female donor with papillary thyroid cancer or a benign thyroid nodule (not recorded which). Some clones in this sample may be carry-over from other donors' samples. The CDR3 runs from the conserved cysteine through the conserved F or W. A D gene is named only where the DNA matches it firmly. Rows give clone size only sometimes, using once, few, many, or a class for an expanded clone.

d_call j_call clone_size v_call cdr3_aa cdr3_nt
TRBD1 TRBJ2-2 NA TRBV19 CASRTGANTGELFF TGTGCCAGCCGAACAGGGGCGAACACCGGGGAGCTGTTTTTT
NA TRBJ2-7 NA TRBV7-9 CASSLGPADEQYF TGTGCCAGCAGCTTAGGTCCCGCAGACGAGCAGTACTTC
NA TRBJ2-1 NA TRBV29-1 CSVEDYNEQFF TGCAGCGTTGAAGACTACAATGAGCAGTTCTTC
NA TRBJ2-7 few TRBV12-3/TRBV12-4 CASSFGVEQYF TGTGCCAGCAGTTTCGGGGTCGAGCAGTACTTC
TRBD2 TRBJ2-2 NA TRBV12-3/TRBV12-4 CASRPSGRAHGELFF TGTGCCAGCAGACCTAGCGGGAGGGCCCACGGGGAGCTGTTTTTT
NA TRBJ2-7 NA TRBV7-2 CASSPNPGQQYF TGTGCCAGCAGCCCAAATCCGGGACAGCAGTACTTC
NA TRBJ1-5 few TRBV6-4 CASSTGTAGNQPQHF TGTGCCAGCAGTACGGGGACGGCGGGCAATCAGCCCCAGCATTTT
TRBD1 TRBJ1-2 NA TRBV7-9 CASSLLGQIYGYTF TGTGCCAGCAGCTTATTGGGACAGATCTATGGCTACACCTTC
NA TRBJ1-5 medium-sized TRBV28 CASSPRDDINQPQHF TGTGCCAGCAGTCCCAGGGATGATATTAATCAGCCCCAGCATTTT
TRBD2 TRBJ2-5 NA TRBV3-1 CASSQFSGGRGTQYF TGTGCCAGCAGCCAGTTTAGCGGGGGGAGGGGGACCCAGTACTTC
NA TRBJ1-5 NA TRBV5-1 CASSLEGTGQPQHF TGCGCCAGCAGCTTGGAGGGCACTGGGCAGCCCCAGCATTTT
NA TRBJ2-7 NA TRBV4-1 CASSQEMSSEQYF TGCGCCAGCAGCCAAGAAATGAGTTCCGAGCAGTACTTC
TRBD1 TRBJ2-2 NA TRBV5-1 CASSTGRGTGGGGELFF TGCGCCAGCAGCACCGGAAGGGGGACAGGGGGCGGCGGGGAGCTGTTTTTT
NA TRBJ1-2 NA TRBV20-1 CSAGPPGTDYGYTF TGCAGTGCTGGCCCTCCCGGGACGGACTATGGCTACACCTTC
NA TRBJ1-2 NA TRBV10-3 CAISESIQGSSNYGYTF TGTGCCATCAGTGAGTCGATTCAGGGCAGTTCGAACTATGGCTACACCTTC
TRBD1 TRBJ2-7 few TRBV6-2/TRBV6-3 CASSYADRVPYF TGTGCCAGCAGTTACGCGGACAGGGTACCTTACTTC
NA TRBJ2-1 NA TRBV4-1 CASSQDTPLEQFF TGCGCCAGCAGCCAAGATACCCCACTTGAGCAGTTCTTC
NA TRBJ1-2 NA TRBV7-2 CASSGGGHLYGYTF TGTGCCAGCAGCGGGGGAGGACACCTCTATGGCTACACCTTC
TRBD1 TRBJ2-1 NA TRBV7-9 CASSIDRGGEQFF TGTGCCAGCAGCATCGACAGGGGCGGTGAGCAGTTCTTC
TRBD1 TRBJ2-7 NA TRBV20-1 CSARVRDRIYEQYF TGCAGTGCTAGAGTGCGGGACAGGATTTACGAGCAGTACTTC
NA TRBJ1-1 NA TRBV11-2 CASSSRLVVNTEAFF TGTGCCAGCAGCTCGCGACTGGTAGTGAACACTGAAGCTTTCTTT
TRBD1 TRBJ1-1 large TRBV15 CATSRDRSGGGTEAFF TGTGCCACCAGCAGAGATCGATCAGGGGGGGGCACTGAAGCTTTCTTT
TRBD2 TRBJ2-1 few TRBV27 CASSWGGLAGVNEQFF TGTGCCAGCAGCTGGGGGGGACTAGCGGGAGTTAATGAGCAGTTCTTC
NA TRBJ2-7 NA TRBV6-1 CASSWGSEQYF TGTGCCAGCAGCTGGGGCTCCGAGCAGTACTTC
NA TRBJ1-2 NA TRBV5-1 CASSFGEGGYGYTF TGCGCCAGCAGCTTTGGGGAGGGAGGCTATGGCTACACCTTC
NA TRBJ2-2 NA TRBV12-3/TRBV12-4 CASSPRALGTGELFF TGTGCCAGCAGTCCGCGGGCGCTGGGGACCGGGGAGCTGTTTTTT
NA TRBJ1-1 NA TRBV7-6 CASSSSKYTEAFF TGTGCCAGCAGCTCATCTAAGTACACTGAAGCTTTCTTT
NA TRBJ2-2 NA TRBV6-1 CASNLRTGELFF TGTGCCAGCAATCTAAGGACCGGGGAGCTGTTTTTT
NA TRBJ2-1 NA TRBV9 CASSPIGGEYNEQFF TGTGCCAGCAGCCCAATCGGAGGAGAATACAATGAGCAGTTCTTC
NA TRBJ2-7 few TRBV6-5 CASSSTFSEYEQYF TGTGCCAGCAGTTCAACATTTTCAGAGTACGAGCAGTACTTC
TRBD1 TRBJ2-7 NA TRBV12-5 CASSLATGVEQYF TGTGCTAGTAGTTTGGCGACAGGGGTAGAGCAGTACTTC
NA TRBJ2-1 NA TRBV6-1 CASSPRDSPSEQFF TGTGCCAGCAGCCCCCGGGACTCCCCAAGTGAGCAGTTCTTC
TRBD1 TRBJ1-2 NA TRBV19 CASSIGQGDGYTF TGTGCCAGTAGTATCGGGCAGGGGGATGGCTACACCTTC
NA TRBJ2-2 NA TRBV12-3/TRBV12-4 CASSLAQNTGELFF TGTGCCAGCAGTTTAGCCCAGAACACCGGGGAGCTGTTTTTT
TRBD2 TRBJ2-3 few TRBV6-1 CASSVGGSGTQYF TGTGCCAGCAGTGTGGGGGGGTCAGGTACGCAGTATTTT
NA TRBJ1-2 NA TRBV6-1 CASSESEGWAYGYTF TGTGCCAGCAGTGAGTCGGAGGGGTGGGCCTATGGCTACACCTTC
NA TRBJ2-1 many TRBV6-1 CASSESSGGNEQFF TGTGCCAGCAGTGAATCCAGTGGGGGAAATGAGCAGTTCTTC
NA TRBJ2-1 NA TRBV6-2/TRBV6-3 CASRNLNSYNEQFF TGTGCTAGCAGGAACCTTAACTCCTATAATGAGCAGTTCTTC